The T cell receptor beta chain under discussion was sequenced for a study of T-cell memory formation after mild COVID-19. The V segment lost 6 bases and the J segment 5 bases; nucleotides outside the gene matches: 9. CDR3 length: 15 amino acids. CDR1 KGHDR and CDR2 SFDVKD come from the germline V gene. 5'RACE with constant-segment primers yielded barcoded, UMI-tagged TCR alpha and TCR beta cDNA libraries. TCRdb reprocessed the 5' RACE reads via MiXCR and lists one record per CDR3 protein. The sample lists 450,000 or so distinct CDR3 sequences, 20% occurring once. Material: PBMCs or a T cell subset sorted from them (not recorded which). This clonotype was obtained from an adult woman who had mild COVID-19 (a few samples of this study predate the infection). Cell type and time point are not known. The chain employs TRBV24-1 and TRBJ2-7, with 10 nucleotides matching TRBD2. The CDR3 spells CATSQSRTSGDEQYF. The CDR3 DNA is TGTGCCACCAGTCAGTCCCGGACTAGCGGCGACGAGCAGTACTTC.